Listed below are T cell receptor beta chains from one sample, sequenced in a study of vaccination and CD4 T cells after COVID-19. In TCRdb, the PCR reads were re-called with MiXCR into one record per CDR3 protein. The sample carries some 11,000 distinct CDR3 sequences, 60% recorded once. Their specific antigens are unknown. The specimen comprised CD4+ T cells from blood, cultured in vitro, sampled before SARS-CoV-2 vaccination. All receptors come from a human donor who had recovered from COVID-19. CDR3s include the opening cysteine and the closing phenylalanine or tryptophan. D genes are given only for firm matches.

16	TRBV6-2/TRBV6-3	TRBD1	TRBJ1-1	TGTGCCAGCAGTTACGAAAGGGGGCCTGTGGGAACTGAAGCTTTCTTT	CASSYERGPVGTEAFF
16	TRBV12-5	.	TRBJ1-1	TGTGCTAGTGGTTTGGTACTCAGGGGACAAGGCTCTGAAGCTTTCTTT	CASGLVLRGQGSEAFF
13	TRBV6-1	TRBD1	TRBJ1-2	TGTGCCAGCAGTACCGGGACAGGAGGGAGCTACACCTTC	CASSTGTGGSYTF
15	TRBV27	TRBD2	TRBJ2-5	TGTGCCAGCAGGCCGGGACTAGCGGGAGTAGAGACCCAGTACTTC	CASRPGLAGVETQYF
14	TRBV15	TRBD1	TRBJ2-6	TGTGCCACCAGCAGAGGGGGGACAGGGGGCGTCCTGACTTTC	CATSRGGTGGVLTF
13	TRBV18	.	TRBJ2-7	TGTGCCAGCTCACCAAGGGCTTCCTACGAGCAGTACTTC	CASSPRASYEQYF
14	TRBV20-1	.	TRBJ2-3	TGCAGTGCTATTGGGACTCTCCGGGGGGATACGCAGTATTTT	CSAIGTLRGDTQYF
15	TRBV6-1	TRBD1	TRBJ1-5	TGTGCCAGCAGTGCGGACAGGGTAAGCAATCAGCCCCAGCATTTT	CASSADRVSNQPQHF
15	TRBV27	TRBD1	TRBJ1-2	TGTGCCAGCAGTATCGGACCACAGGGGGCAGGGGGCTACACCTTC	CASSIGPQGAGGYTF
13	TRBV7-3	.	TRBJ2-2	TGTGCCAGCAGCTTTCGCGGCAGCGGGGAGCTGTTTTTT	CASSFRGSGELFF